These 27 T cell receptor beta chains share one sample of origin, sequenced in a study of blood T cell repertoires in COVID-19. Clones were read by immunoSEQ multiplex PCR, and TCRdb kept only the in-frame ones, dropping some. Of 130,000 to 150,000 clones listed, 84% were seen once; the top ten hold 5.5% to 7.5%. Sample: PBMCs or T cells enriched from blood (not recorded which). These receptors were taken from a woman between 50 and 59 years old who had been exposed to COVID-19.

Remarks on this clone: Other DNA sequences from this sample encode an identical CDR3 as well. The rearrangement uses TRBV9 and TRBJ1-1; 8 bases map to TRBD1. CDR3 length: 14 residues. The germline V gene encodes CDR1 SGDLS and CDR2 YYNGEE. Trimming cost V 2 bases and J 4 bases; bases outside gene matches: 4. In nucleotides, the CDR3 is TGTGCCAGCAGCGTCCAGGGGGCAGGCACTGAAGCTTTCTTT. It is translated as CASSVQGAGTEAFF.

This clone has only a few counts. The chain joins TRBV15 to TRBJ2-7, with D maybe TRBD1 (6 bases). V was trimmed by 4 bases and J by 3 bases, leaving 10 bases between them. This CDR3 is 13 amino acids long. The germline gives CDR1 LNHNV, CDR2 YYDKDF (reference sequence). CDR3 amino acids: CATSKGQNYEQYF. CDR3 DNA: TGTGCCACCAGCAAAGGACAGAACTACGAGCAGTACTTC.

The rearrangement joins TRBV6-5 to TRBJ2-1, with 7 bases lining up with TRBD2. V shed 2 bases, J shed 2 bases, and the junction held 6 bases outside the gene matches. This CDR3 has 16 amino acids. CDR1 and CDR2 from the germline V gene are MNHEY and SVGAGI. CDR3 sequence (DNA): TGTGCCAGCAGTTACGGGGGAGGGAACCCCTACAATGAGCAGTTCTTC. Its translation is CASSYGGGNPYNEQFF.

The chain employs TRBV9 and TRBJ2-3; 7 bases are a match to TRBD2. This CDR3 has 14 residues. J lost 1 base, V lost 1 base, and 0 bases had no gene match. Germline CDR1 SGDLS, CDR2 YYNGEE. CDR3 sequence: CASSVREGTDTQYF. CDR3 DNA: TGTGCCAGCAGCGTACGGGAGGGCACAGATACGCAGTATTTT.

This clone was counted a few times. The chain joins TRBV7-8 to TRBJ1-4, with 8 bases fitting TRBD1. This CDR3 region has 14 residues. Germline lookup yields CDR1 SGHVS and CDR2 FQNEAQ. Trimming took 4 bases from V and 8 from J; bases not matched to a gene: 6. CDR3 coding DNA: TGTGCCAGCAGCTCCACAGGGGGTTGGGAAAAACTGTTTTTT. It yields the protein CASSSTGGWEKLFF.

CDR3 in DNA: TGTGCCAGCAGCGCTGGGACACAGGCAACTAATGAAAAACTGTTTTTT. The encoded protein is CASSAGTQATNEKLFF. The rearrangement links TRBV9 to TRBJ1-4; D is perhaps TRBD1 (6 bases). The CDR3 length is 16 residues. V was pared by 3 bases and J by 0 bases, with 12 bases between. The V gene's germline CDR1 is SGDLS and CDR2 YYNGEE.

This chain links TRBV10-3 with TRBJ1-1; 9 nucleotides line up with TRBD1. V was pared by 10 bases and J by 6 bases, with 15 bases of the junction left unmatched. CDR1 and CDR2 (germline): ENHRY, SYGVKD. The CDR3 contains 15 residues. The CDR3 protein is CANSPQGAAIAEAFF. The DNA for the CDR3 is TGTGCCAACTCTCCACAGGGGGCTGCTATAGCTGAAGCTTTCTTT.

This clone was recorded only once. The chain employs TRBV5-1 and TRBJ1-1; tentatively, D is TRBD1 (5 bases). Trimming shortened V by 1 base and J by 7 bases, and 14 bases separated the two germline ends. The CDR3 is 14 amino acids. Germline V lookup: CDR1 SGHRS, CDR2 YFSETQ. The CDR3 DNA reads as TGCGCCAGCAGCTTGAGCCCCCAGGGTTATGAAGCTTTCTTT. Translation gives CASSLSPQGYEAFF.

The chain joins TRBV9 to TRBJ1-2; 9 positions match TRBD1. Looked up from germline, CDR1 is SGDLS and CDR2 is YYNGEE. The V and J ends lost 4 bases and 7 bases, in that order; junction bases with no gene match: 8. The CDR3 length is 14 residues. This CDR3 reads CASSILQGASGYTF. CDR3 DNA sequence: TGTGCCAGCAGCATCCTACAGGGGGCCTCTGGCTACACCTTC.

The chain joins TRBV5-6 to TRBJ2-5; 11 bases are a match to TRBD1. V lost 4 bases, J lost 6 bases, and 8 bases stayed unmatched. There are 15 residues in the CDR3. Germline lookup yields CDR1 SGHDT and CDR2 YYEEEE. Here the CDR3 DNA reads TGTGCCAGCAGCGCCGGGACAGGGGGTGCGAAGACCCAGTACTTC. Protein: CASSAGTGGAKTQYF.

The chain is built from TRBV24-1 and TRBJ1-5; unclear D gene. Germline values: CDR1 KGHDR, CDR2 SFDVKD. V was clipped by 0 bases and J by 3 bases, with 8 bases between them. There are 15 residues in the CDR3. The CDR3: CATSDLRRDNQPQHF. For the CDR3, the DNA is TGTGCCACCAGTGATTTGAGGCGGGACAATCAGCCCCAGCATTTT.

The genes are TRBV5-1 and TRBJ2-2; tentatively, D is TRBD2 (6 bases). The germline V and J ends were trimmed by 4 bases and 6 bases, with 13 bases remaining between them. The CDR3 spans 14 residues. The germline V gene has CDR1 SGHRS and CDR2 YFSETQ. The CDR3 nucleotides are TGCGCCAGCAGCCTCCTTAGCGGACCCGGGGAGCTGTTTTTT. This gives the protein CASSLLSGPGELFF.

CDR3 DNA sequence: TGTGCCAGCAGCATCCCCTTGACAGGGGGCTATGGCTACACCTTC. Translating it yields CASSIPLTGGYGYTF. J is TRBJ1-2 and V is TRBV7-9; 9 bases map to TRBD1. The CDR3 length is 15 residues. The germline V gene encodes CDR1 SEHNR and CDR2 FQNEAQ (reference sequence). Trimming removed 5 bases from V and 4 bases from J; junction bases left unmatched: 8.

This clone was detected only once. This chain joins TRBV5-1 and TRBJ2-5, with D perhaps matching TRBD2 (5 bases). V lost 5 bases to trimming and J lost 2 bases, with 13 bases between them. The germline V gene encodes CDR1 SGHRS and CDR2 YFSETQ. CDR3 length: 14 amino acids. Here the CDR3 DNA reads TGCGCCAGCAGTAGCGCGTCTGCTCAAGAGACCCAGTACTTC. Protein: CASSSASAQETQYF.

The CDR3 DNA sequence: TGTGCCAGCAGCCCGGGACTAGCGGGAAGGGGGGAGCAGTTCTTC. Amino acids: CASSPGLAGRGEQFF. The chain has TRBV7-2 and TRBJ2-1; the match to TRBD2 covers 13 bases. The ends lost 5 bases at V and 10 bases at J; junction bases unmatched: 8. Germline CDR1 reads SGHTA; CDR2 reads FQGNSA. This CDR3 has 15 residues.

The chain recombines TRBV10-3 with TRBJ2-3, with 8 bases lining up with TRBD2. Germline trimming cut 2 bases from V and 5 bases from J; bases unmatched to any gene: 12. Germline V lookup: CDR1 ENHRY, CDR2 SYGVKD. CDR3 length: 17 residues. The CDR3 loop reads CAISETNQRGPRDTQYF. CDR3 in DNA: TGTGCCATCAGTGAGACAAACCAGCGGGGGCCAAGAGATACGCAGTATTTT.

J is TRBJ1-5 and V is TRBV10-3; 9 bases agree with TRBD1. The V segment lost 6 bases and the J segment 5 bases; nucleotides outside the gene matches: 5. CDR3 length equals 14 residues. The germline V gene has CDR1 ENHRY and CDR2 SYGVKD. CDR3 sequence reads: CAISPTGGDQPQHF. The CDR3 nucleotides are TGTGCCATCAGCCCGACAGGGGGGGATCAGCCCCAGCATTTT.

CDR3 DNA sequence: TGTGCCACTAAAGGGGGGGCGTTTAGCACAGATACGCAGTATTTT. Residues: CATKGGAFSTDTQYF. V and J are TRBV7-2 and TRBJ2-3, with D possibly matching TRBD2 (7 bases). This CDR3 is 15 amino acids long. CDR1 is SGHTA, CDR2 FQGNSA, per germline. V was clipped by 10 bases and J by 0 bases, with 17 bases between them.

The chain is built from TRBV11-2 and TRBJ2-7; 10 bases match TRBD1. Germline CDR1 and CDR2: SGHAT and FQNNGV. The CDR3 is made up of 15 amino acids. Trimming at V came to 5 bases and at J to 3 bases, leaving 7 bases not matched to a gene. The CDR3 DNA is TGTGCCAGCAGCACGGGGACAGGGGAGTTCTACGAGCAGTACTTC. Translating gives CASSTGTGEFYEQYF. The full variable domain, completed using reference TRBV11-2 and TRBJ2-7, is EAGVAQSPRYKIIEKRQSVAFWCNPISGHATLYWYQQILGQGPKLLIQFQNNGVVDDSQLPKDRFSAERLKGVDSTLKIQPAKLEDSAVYLCASSTGTGEFYEQYFGPGTRLTVT.

The chain recombines TRBV6-5 with TRBJ2-7; 12 bases are shared with TRBD2. CDR3 size: 15 residues. V trimming: 5 bases; J trimming: 6 bases; junction bases outside the gene matches: 8. CDR1 and CDR2 (germline): MNHEY, SVGAGI. As DNA, the CDR3 is TGTGCCAGCAGTAAACTAGCGGGAGGCTTTGGCGAGCAGTACTTC. Encoded protein: CASSKLAGGFGEQYF.

The chain employs TRBV27 and TRBJ2-7; 10 nucleotides agree with TRBD2. Trimming at V came to 3 bases and at J to 1 base, leaving 6 bases not matched to a gene. This CDR3 is built from 16 residues. Germline CDR1 MNHEY, CDR2 SMNVEV (reference sequence). In nucleotides, the CDR3 is TGTGCCAGCAGTTTCCTTTCAGCGGGAGGGTCCTACGAGCAGTACTTC. It translates to CASSFLSAGGSYEQYF.

As DNA, the CDR3 is TGTGCCAGCAGCCAGGGGAGCGGGACATTTTACGAGCAGTACTTC. As protein: CASSQGSGTFYEQYF. V usage is TRBV7-2 and J usage is TRBJ2-7, with a tentative D call TRBD2 (7 bases). CDR1 SGHTA and CDR2 FQGNSA come from the germline V gene. CDR3 length equals 15 residues. V was clipped by 5 bases and J by 4 bases, with 18 bases between them.

This rearrangement joins TRBV29-1 to TRBJ2-3; 9 nucleotides align to TRBD2. The CDR3 consists of 16 residues. Germline trimming cut 7 bases from V and 3 bases from J; bases unmatched to any gene: 14. Germline V gene data show CDR1 as SQVTM and CDR2 as ANQGSEA. The CDR3 coding sequence is TGCAGCGCGAGGGGGAGTAGCGGGAGTCCGACAGATACGCAGTATTTT. As protein: CSARGSSGSPTDTQYF.

Note on this clone: The sample has other DNA sequences that encode this CDR3 too. The chain couples TRBV18 to TRBJ1-2; TRBD1 aligns across 9 bases. J lost 2 bases, V lost 5 bases, and 3 bases had no gene match. The germline gives CDR1 KGHSH, CDR2 LQKENI. This CDR3 has 14 amino acids. The CDR3 nucleotides are TGTGCCAGCTCAGCGGGACAGGGAAACTATGGCTACACCTTC. This gives the protein CASSAGQGNYGYTF.

V usage is TRBV2 and J usage is TRBJ1-2, with 7 bases lining up with TRBD1. The CDR3 contains 13 residues. Unmatched junction bases numbered 4, after V lost 5 bases and J lost 4 bases. Germline loops: CDR1 SNHLY, CDR2 FYNNEI. CDR3 sequence (DNA): TGTGCCAGCAGTCGACAGGGCCCCTATGGCTACACCTTC. It specifies CASSRQGPYGYTF.

The chain uses TRBV25-1 and TRBJ2-7, with TRBD2 identical over 7 bases. The trim removed 1 base at V and 7 bases at J, leaving 7 bases unmatched. This CDR3 has 14 amino acids. Germline assignment: CDR1 MGHDK and CDR2 SYGVNS. Here the CDR3 DNA reads TGTGCCAGCAGTGAATTCTTTTCAGCGGGAGAGCAGTACTTC. As protein: CASSEFFSAGEQYF.

This clone was detected many times. This chain joins TRBV5-1 and TRBJ2-7; D uncertain. CDR3 length: 14 residues. Germline CDR1 reads SGHRS; CDR2 reads YFSETQ. The V end was cut by 2 bases, the J end by 2 bases, with 11 bases between. CDR3 bases: TGCGCCAGCAGCTTAAACCTAGGTGCCTACGAGCAGTACTTC. Residues: CASSLNLGAYEQYF. Full variable domain (missing parts from reference TRBV5-1 and TRBJ2-7): KAGVTQTPRYLIKTRGQQVTLSCSPISGHRSVSWYQQTPGQGLQFLFEYFSETQRNKGNFPGRFSGRQFSNSRSEMNVSTLELGDSALYLCASSLNLGAYEQYFGPGTRLTVT.